The 10 T cell receptor beta chains presented below share a single source sample, sequenced in a study of cytomegalovirus exposure and HLA in healthy donors. It was with 60 Vbeta and 13 Jbeta primers that the PCR ran. Only in-frame clones appear in the TCRdb table, and some are missing; sequencing was by immunoSEQ multiplex PCR. Among about 150,000 clones listed, around three quarters were seen once. The specimen sequenced was PBMCs. The receptors derive from a woman aged 40 to 50 in good health and CMV-seronegative.

The CDR3 reads CASSLVLALAMHPRVNTEAFF. Here the CDR3 DNA reads TGCGCCAGCAGCTTGGTTCTAGCCCTAGCAATGCATCCCCGGGTGAACACTGAAGCTTTCTTT. The chain has TRBV5-1 and TRBJ1-1, with D hard to call. Germline loops: CDR1 SGHRS, CDR2 YFSETQ. This CDR3 comprises 21 residues. V gave up 0 bases and J gave up 0 bases, with 27 bases separating them. The full variable domain, completed using reference TRBV5-1 and TRBJ1-1, is KAGVTQTPRYLIKTRGQQVTLSCSPISGHRSVSWYQQTPGQGLQFLFEYFSETQRNKGNFPGRFSGRQFSNSRSEMNVSTLELGDSALYLCASSLVLALAMHPRVNTEAFFGQGTRLTVV.

The V gene is TRBV10-3, the J gene TRBJ2-7; weak D call: TRBD1 (6 bases). CDR3 size: 13 residues. Germline CDR1 and CDR2: ENHRY and SYGVKD. V lost 6 bases, J lost 1 base, and 10 bases lay in between. CDR3 in amino acids: CAIRGDRSYEQYF. CDR3 nucleotide sequence: TGTGCCATCAGGGGTGACAGGTCCTACGAGCAGTACTTC.

Concerning this clone: The same CDR3 is also encoded by other DNA sequences in this sample. This chain joins TRBV19 and TRBJ1-6, with unresolved D. The CDR3 is 12 residues long. Trimming pared 5 bases from V and 5 bases from J, leaving 4 bases between. Per the germline V gene, CDR1 is LNHDA and CDR2 is SQIVND (reference sequence). Here the CDR3 reads CASSLNNSPLHF. Written as DNA, the CDR3 is TGTGCCAGTAGTTTAAATAATTCACCCCTCCACTTT.

This clone was counted a few times. The chain employs TRBV5-6 and TRBJ1-2; D not resolved. CDR1 is SGHDT and CDR2 is YYEEEE in the germline V gene. This CDR3 is built from 15 residues. The germline V and J ends were trimmed by 0 bases and 1 base, with 10 bases remaining between them. The CDR3 here is CASSLVQMINYGYTF. CDR3 in DNA: TGTGCCAGCAGCTTGGTTCAGATGATTAACTATGGCTACACCTTC.

V and J are TRBV11-2 and TRBJ2-7, with 12 nucleotides matching TRBD1. V lost 3 bases to trimming and J lost 3 bases; unmatched junction nucleotides: 9. Germline CDR1 is SGHAT and CDR2 is FQNNGV. This CDR3 has 17 amino acids. The CDR3 nucleotides are TGTGCCAGCAGCTTGGGACAGGGGGCACCCTTGGTCTACGAGCAGTACTTC. Translating gives CASSLGQGAPLVYEQYF.

In this sample, this clone turned up once. As DNA, the CDR3 is TGTGCCAGTAGTATAAGGGGTATGGGTCAGCCCCAGCATTTT. Translating it yields CASSIRGMGQPQHF. The rearrangement joins TRBV19 to TRBJ1-5; perhaps TRBD1 as D (5 bases). The germline V gene has CDR1 LNHDA and CDR2 SQIVND (reference sequence). There are 14 residues in the CDR3. Deletions cut 2 bases from V and 6 bases from J, with 11 bases between. The whole variable domain, filled in from reference TRBV19 and TRBJ1-5, reads DGGITQSPKYLFRKEGQNVTLSCEQNLNHDAMYWYRQDPGQGLRLIYYSQIVNDFQKGDIAEGYSVSREKKESFPLTVTSAQKNPTAFYLCASSIRGMGQPQHFGDGTRLSIL.

The genes are TRBV18 and TRBJ1-1; D is unclear. V lost 1 base and J lost 0, with 12 bases in between. The CDR3 sequence is 16 residues long. Germline assignment: CDR1 KGHSH and CDR2 LQKENI. This CDR3 reads CASSPLPGRMNTEAFF. The DNA for the CDR3 is TGTGCCAGCTCACCACTTCCGGGGAGGATGAACACTGAAGCTTTCTTT.

Points on this clone: The junction departs from the called germline gene at one end, perhaps through a read error. V gene TRBV9 combines with J gene TRBJ2-2; TRBD2 agrees at 8 bases. Germline values: CDR1 SGDLS, CDR2 YYNGEE. The CDR3 totals 15 residues. The CDR3: CASRVAGRGTGELFF. Here the CDR3 DNA reads TGTGCCAGCAGGGTAGCGGGGAGGGGAACCGGGGAGCTGTTTTTT.

The chain employs TRBV9 and TRBJ1-2, with TRBD1 identical over 7 bases. Germline CDR1 reads SGDLS; CDR2 reads YYNGEE. V shed 5 bases, J shed 8 bases, and the junction held 15 bases outside the gene matches. CDR3 size: 15 residues. CDR3 nucleotide sequence: TGTGCCAGCAGTACAATTACCGAGGGGGCGAGCGGCTACACCTTC. It translates to CASSTITEGASGYTF.

V usage is TRBV6-1 and J usage is TRBJ1-1, with D possibly TRBD1 on 5 matching bases. Germline V gene lookup returns CDR1 MNHNS and CDR2 SASEGT. V lost 4 bases and J lost 1, with 16 bases in between. This CDR3 region has 16 residues. The CDR3 here is CASSVLGGTPNTEAFF. DNA for the CDR3: TGTGCCAGCAGTGTTTTGGGGGGGACGCCGAACACTGAAGCTTTCTTT.